This is a list of T cell receptor beta chains from one sample in a study of shared clonotypes between healthy human individuals. Assay: immunoSEQ multiplex PCR; the TCRdb copy retains only in-frame clones and omits some. The sample records under 2.5 million clones, 85% to 95% being singletons. Sequenced material: naive CD4+ T cells from PBMCs. The origin of the receptors is a man between 18 and 29 years old in good health. Some clones in this sample may be carry-over from other donors' samples. CDR3s include the opening cysteine and the closing phenylalanine or tryptophan. Each record gives: clone size, V gene, J gene, D gene, CDR3 DNA, CDR3 protein. D genes are given only for firm matches. A clone size is listed for some rows: how often the clone was seen (once, few, many), or a class if it is expanded.

size: once
V: TRBV2
J: TRBJ2-7
D: TRBD2
DNA: TGTGCCAGCAGTAAACTACTAGCGACCGAGCAGTACTTC
CDR3: CASSKLLATEQYF

size: -
V: TRBV5-1
J: TRBJ2-1
D: -
DNA: TGCGCCAGCAGCGGGGCAATAGCGAACTCCTACAATGAGCAGTTCTTC
CDR3: CASSGAIANSYNEQFF

size: -
V: TRBV4-3
J: TRBJ1-2
D: -
DNA: TGCGCCAGCAGCCAAGATCGACAGCGAGGCTACACCTTC
CDR3: CASSQDRQRGYTF

size: -
V: TRBV29-1
J: TRBJ2-7
D: -
DNA: TGCAGCGTTGGGCACCCCGAGCAGTACTTC
CDR3: CSVGHPEQYF

size: -
V: TRBV7-9
J: TRBJ2-3
D: TRBD2
DNA: TGTGCCAGCAGCTCTGGACTAGCGGGGCTCACTAGCACAGATACGCAGTATTTT
CDR3: CASSSGLAGLTSTDTQYF

size: once
V: TRBV30
J: TRBJ1-2
D: -
DNA: TGTGCCTGGAGTCAGCAAGGCAGGGGAGGGTATGGCTACACCTTC
CDR3: CAWSQQGRGGYGYTF

size: -
V: TRBV7-3
J: TRBJ2-1
D: -
DNA: TGTGCCAGCAGCCCGATGGGGAGCTCTCAGTACAATGAGCAGTTCTTC
CDR3: CASSPMGSSQYNEQFF

size: -
V: TRBV29-1
J: TRBJ1-5
D: -
DNA: TGCAGCGTTGTATTCTCGGGGAATAGCAATCAGCCCCAGCATTTT
CDR3: CSVVFSGNSNQPQHF

size: -
V: TRBV4-3
J: TRBJ1-5
D: -
DNA: TGCGCCAGCAGCCAAGATCGGGCAGGGTATCAGCCCCAGCATTTT
CDR3: CASSQDRAGYQPQHF

size: -
V: TRBV27
J: TRBJ1-2
D: -
DNA: TGTGCCACTAAGTTTAGGGGCAACTATGGCTACACCTTC
CDR3: CATKFRGNYGYTF

size: -
V: TRBV28
J: TRBJ2-1
D: -
DNA: TGTGCCAGCAGTTTAGCAGGTAATGAGCAGTTCTTC
CDR3: CASSLAGNEQFF

size: -
V: TRBV28
J: TRBJ2-3
D: TRBD1
DNA: TGTGCCAGCAGTTTATGGGGACAGGGCCAATGGTATACGCAGTATTTT
CDR3: CASSLWGQGQWYTQYF

size: -
V: TRBV19
J: TRBJ1-6
D: -
DNA: TGTGCCAGTAGTATAAGGACGGCAAATTCACCCCTCCACTTT
CDR3: CASSIRTANSPLHF

size: -
V: TRBV2
J: TRBJ2-5
D: -
DNA: TGTGCCATCCTCCGCCCTGGAGGGGAGACCCAGTACTTC
CDR3: CAILRPGGETQYF

size: -
V: TRBV29-1
J: TRBJ2-3
D: -
DNA: TGCAGCGTTGGAGTCACAGATACGCAGTATTTT
CDR3: CSVGVTDTQYF

size: -
V: TRBV29-1
J: TRBJ2-3
D: -
DNA: TGCAGCGTCCGTGGGATCCTCACAGATACGCAGTATTTT
CDR3: CSVRGILTDTQYF

size: -
V: TRBV28
J: TRBJ2-5
D: TRBD2
DNA: TGTGCCAGCAGTTTAGGACTAGCGGGAGAGAGGGAAGAGACCCAGTACTTC
CDR3: CASSLGLAGEREETQYF

size: -
V: TRBV7-9
J: TRBJ1-2
D: -
DNA: TGTGCCAGCAGCTTATTCAAGTATGGCTACACCTTC
CDR3: CASSLFKYGYTF

size: -
V: TRBV19
J: TRBJ2-7
D: -
DNA: TGTGCCAGTAGTACCGTCGGGGGGCATCTTGCGGACGAGCAGTACTTC
CDR3: CASSTVGGHLADEQYF

size: few
V: TRBV11-2
J: TRBJ2-7
D: -
DNA: TGTGCCAGCGGATTGGGCGAGCAGTACTTC
CDR3: CASGLGEQYF

size: -
V: TRBV7-2
J: TRBJ2-3
D: -
DNA: TGTGCCAGCAGCTTATCCCAGGCAGATACGCAGTATTTT
CDR3: CASSLSQADTQYF

size: -
V: TRBV6-5
J: TRBJ2-1
D: -
DNA: TGTGCCAGCAATCTAGCGTACAATGAGCAGTTCTTC
CDR3: CASNLAYNEQFF

size: -
V: TRBV11-2
J: TRBJ1-1
D: -
DNA: TGTGCCAGCAGCTTCATCCCAGGAAGGGGTCTAGACATGAACACTGAAGCTTTCTTT
CDR3: CASSFIPGRGLDMNTEAFF

size: -
V: TRBV5-1
J: TRBJ2-7
D: -
DNA: TGCGCCAGCAGCTACGGACAGGATCGGGGGAGAGGTAATAACGAGCAGTACTTC
CDR3: CASSYGQDRGRGNNEQYF

size: -
V: TRBV25-1
J: TRBJ2-2
D: -
DNA: TGTGCCAGCAGTGAATCCCGACAGGCCGGGGAGCTGTTTTTT
CDR3: CASSESRQAGELFF

size: -
V: TRBV7-2
J: TRBJ2-5
D: TRBD1
DNA: TGTGCCAGCAGCTTACTACAGGGGAATGGAGAGACCCAGTACTTC
CDR3: CASSLLQGNGETQYF

size: -
V: TRBV18
J: TRBJ2-2
D: TRBD1
DNA: TGTGCCAGCTCACCGCGACAGGGGATGGCCGGGGAGCTGTTTTTT
CDR3: CASSPRQGMAGELFF

size: -
V: TRBV5-1
J: TRBJ2-3
D: TRBD2
DNA: TGCGCCAGCAGCTTGGTGTCTAGCGGGAGGCCAGATACGCAGTATTTT
CDR3: CASSLVSSGRPDTQYF

size: -
V: TRBV7-2
J: TRBJ2-1
D: -
DNA: TGTGCCAGCAGCTTAGCAAATGAGCAGTTCTTC
CDR3: CASSLANEQFF

size: few
V: TRBV7-9
J: TRBJ1-5
D: -
DNA: TGTGCCAGCAGCTTCGGGACGAGGCCCCAGCATTTT
CDR3: CASSFGTRPQHF

size: -
V: TRBV5-1
J: TRBJ2-6
D: -
DNA: TGCGCCAGCAGCTTGTACTTTGGGGCCAACGTCCTGACTTTC
CDR3: CASSLYFGANVLTF

size: few
V: TRBV29-1
J: TRBJ1-1
D: TRBD1
DNA: TGCAGCGGAGGACAGGGGGGTGATGAAGCTTTCTTT
CDR3: CSGGQGGDEAFF

size: once
V: TRBV5-1
J: TRBJ2-4
D: -
DNA: TGCGCCAGCTGCACAGGTACTCCCGGCGCCATTCAGTACTTC
CDR3: CASCTGTPGAIQYF

size: -
V: TRBV7-2
J: TRBJ2-7
D: TRBD1
DNA: TGTGCCAGCAGCCGCTGGGACAGCCTCCCCTCCTACGAGCAGTACTTC
CDR3: CASSRWDSLPSYEQYF

size: -
V: TRBV2
J: TRBJ2-3
D: TRBD1
DNA: TGTGCCAGCAGCGGGACAGGGTCGAGCACAGATACGCAGTATTTT
CDR3: CASSGTGSSTDTQYF

size: -
V: TRBV5-1
J: TRBJ2-5
D: TRBD2
DNA: TGCGCCAGCAGCGATCTAGCGGGAAAAGAGACCCAGTACTTC
CDR3: CASSDLAGKETQYF

size: -
V: TRBV5-4
J: TRBJ2-5
D: -
DNA: TGTGCCAGCAGCCTCCCCCAAGAGACCCAGTACTTC
CDR3: CASSLPQETQYF